The T cell receptor (beta chain) described here comes from a study of cytomegalovirus exposure and HLA in healthy donors. General observations from the study: Reportedly, a later analysis found an Asian-associated ancestry cluster had fewer N-insertions than the approximately 700-donor mean. Sequencing depth roughly uniform across donors was assumed in presence/absence analyses.

This clone was observed a single time. No antigen is known for it. CDR3 size: 16 residues. Trimming shortened V by 4 bases and J by 2 bases, and 15 bases separated the two germline ends. Germline CDR1 reads PRHDT; CDR2 reads FYEKMQ (reference sequence). With 60 Vbeta and 13 Jbeta primers, the PCR was carried out. Some clones are missing from TCRdb's copy, which holds only in-frame ones; the method was immunoSEQ multiplex PCR. The sample yields about 120,000 clones, around 69% seen once. This clonotype was sampled from a woman aged 40-49 years in good health and CMV-seropositive. The specimen was PBMCs. The V and J genes are TRBV13 and TRBJ2-1; no reliable D call. CDR3 sequence: CASSSHPTRTYNEQFF. The CDR3 DNA reads TGTGCCAGCAGCTCCCACCCGACAAGAACCTACAATGAGCAGTTCTTC.